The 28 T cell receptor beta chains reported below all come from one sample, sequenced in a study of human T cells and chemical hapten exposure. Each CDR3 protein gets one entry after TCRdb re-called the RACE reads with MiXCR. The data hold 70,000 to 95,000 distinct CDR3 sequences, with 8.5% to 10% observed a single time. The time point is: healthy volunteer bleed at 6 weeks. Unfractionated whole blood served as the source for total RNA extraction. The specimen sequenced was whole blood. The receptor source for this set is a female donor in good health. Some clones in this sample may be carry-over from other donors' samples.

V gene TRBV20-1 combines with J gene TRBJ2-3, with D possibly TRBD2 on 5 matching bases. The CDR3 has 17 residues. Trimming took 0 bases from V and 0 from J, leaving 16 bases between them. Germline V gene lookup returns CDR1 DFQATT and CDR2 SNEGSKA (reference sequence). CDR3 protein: CSARDLGQRVSTDTQYF. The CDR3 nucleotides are TGCAGTGCTAGAGATCTTGGTCAGAGGGTTAGCACAGATACGCAGTATTTT.

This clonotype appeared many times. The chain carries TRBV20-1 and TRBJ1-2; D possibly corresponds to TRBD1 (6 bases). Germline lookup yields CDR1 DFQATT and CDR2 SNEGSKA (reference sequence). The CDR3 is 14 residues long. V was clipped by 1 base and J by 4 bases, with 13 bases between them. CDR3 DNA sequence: TGCAGTGCTAGAGTAGTCCAGGGGTTCTATGGCTACACCTTC. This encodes CSARVVQGFYGYTF.

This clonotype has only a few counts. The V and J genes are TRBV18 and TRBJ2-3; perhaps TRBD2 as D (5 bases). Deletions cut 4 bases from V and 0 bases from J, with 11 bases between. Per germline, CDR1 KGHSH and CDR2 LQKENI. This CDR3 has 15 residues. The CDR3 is CASSRLQASTDTQYF. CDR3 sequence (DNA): TGTGCCAGCTCACGACTACAAGCCAGCACAGATACGCAGTATTTT.

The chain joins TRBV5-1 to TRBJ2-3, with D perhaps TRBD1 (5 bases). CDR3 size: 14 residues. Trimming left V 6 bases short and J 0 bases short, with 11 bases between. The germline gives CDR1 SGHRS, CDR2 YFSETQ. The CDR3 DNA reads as TGCGCCAGCACCAGGGATTTTAGCACAGATACGCAGTATTTT. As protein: CASTRDFSTDTQYF. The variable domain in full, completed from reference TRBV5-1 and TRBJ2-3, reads KAGVTQTPRYLIKTRGQQVTLSCSPISGHRSVSWYQQTPGQGLQFLFEYFSETQRNKGNFPGRFSGRQFSNSRSEMNVSTLELGDSALYLCASTRDFSTDTQYFGPGTRLTVL.

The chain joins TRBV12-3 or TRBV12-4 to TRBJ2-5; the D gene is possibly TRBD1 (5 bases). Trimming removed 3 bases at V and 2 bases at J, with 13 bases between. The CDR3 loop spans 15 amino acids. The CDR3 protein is CASSFSTGLQETQYF. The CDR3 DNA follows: TGTGCCAGCAGTTTTTCTACAGGTTTACAAGAGACCCAGTACTTC.

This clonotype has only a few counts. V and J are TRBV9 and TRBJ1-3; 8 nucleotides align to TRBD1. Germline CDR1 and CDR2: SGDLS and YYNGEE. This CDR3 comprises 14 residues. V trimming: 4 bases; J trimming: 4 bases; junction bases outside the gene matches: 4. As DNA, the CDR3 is TGTGCCAGCAGCATGGGACAGGAGGGAAACACCATATATTTT. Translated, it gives CASSMGQEGNTIYF. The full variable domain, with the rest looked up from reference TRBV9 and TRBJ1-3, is DSGVTQTPKHLITATGQRVTLRCSPRSGDLSVYWYQQSLDQGLQFLIQYYNGEERAKGNILERFSAQQFPDLHSELNLSSLELGDSALYFCASSMGQEGNTIYFGEGSWLTVV.

The CDR3 loop is CASRAGAKPQHF. DNA of the CDR3: TGTGCCAGCAGGGCAGGGGCCAAGCCCCAGCATTTT. The chain uses TRBV2 and TRBJ1-5; D perhaps matches TRBD1 (6 bases). This CDR3 has 12 residues. Germline V lookup: CDR1 SNHLY, CDR2 FYNNEI. V was cut by 6 bases and J by 8 bases, with 11 bases left in between.

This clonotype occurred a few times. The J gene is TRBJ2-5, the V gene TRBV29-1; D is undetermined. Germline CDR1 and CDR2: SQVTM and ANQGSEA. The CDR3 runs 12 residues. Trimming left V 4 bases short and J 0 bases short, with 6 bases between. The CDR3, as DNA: TGCAGCGTTGGCTGGGACCAAGAGACCCAGTACTTC. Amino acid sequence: CSVGWDQETQYF.

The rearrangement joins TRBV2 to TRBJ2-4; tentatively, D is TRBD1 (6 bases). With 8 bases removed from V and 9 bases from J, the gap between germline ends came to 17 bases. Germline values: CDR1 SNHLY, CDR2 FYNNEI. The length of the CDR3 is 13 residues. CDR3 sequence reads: CASGQDSGVIQYF. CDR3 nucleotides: TGTGCCAGCGGCCAGGACAGTGGCGTCATTCAGTACTTC.

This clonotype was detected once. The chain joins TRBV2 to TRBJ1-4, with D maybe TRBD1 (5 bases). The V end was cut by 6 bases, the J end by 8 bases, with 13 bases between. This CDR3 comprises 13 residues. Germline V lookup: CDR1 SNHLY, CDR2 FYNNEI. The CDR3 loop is CASSRVGGEKLFF. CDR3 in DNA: TGTGCCAGCAGCAGGGTGGGTGGGGAAAAACTGTTTTTT. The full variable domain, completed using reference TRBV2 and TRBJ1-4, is EPEVTQTPSHQVTQMGQEVILRCVPISNHLYFYWYRQILGQKVEFLVSFYNNEISEKSEIFDDQFSVERPDGSNFTLKIRSTKLEDSAMYFCASSRVGGEKLFFGSGTQLSVL.

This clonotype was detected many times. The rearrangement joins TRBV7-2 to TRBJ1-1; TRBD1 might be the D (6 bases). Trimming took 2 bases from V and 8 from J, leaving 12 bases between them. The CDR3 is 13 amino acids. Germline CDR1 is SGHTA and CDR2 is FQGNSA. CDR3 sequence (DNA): TGTGCCAGCAGCTTAAAACAGGGAACCGAAGCTTTCTTT. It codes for CASSLKQGTEAFF. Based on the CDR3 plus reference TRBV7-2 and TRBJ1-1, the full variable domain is GAGVSQSPSNKVTEKGKDVELRCDPISGHTALYWYRQSLGQGLEFLIYFQGNSAPDKSGLPSDRFSAERTGGSVSTLTIQRTQQEDSAVYLCASSLKQGTEAFFGQGTRLTVV.

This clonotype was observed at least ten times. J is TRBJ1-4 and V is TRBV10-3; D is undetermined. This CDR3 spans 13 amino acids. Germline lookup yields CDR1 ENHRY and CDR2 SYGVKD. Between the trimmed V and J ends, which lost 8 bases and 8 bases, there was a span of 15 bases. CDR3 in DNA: TGTGCCATCCGAAACATGCCCGAGGAAAAACTGTTTTTT. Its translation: CAIRNMPEEKLFF.

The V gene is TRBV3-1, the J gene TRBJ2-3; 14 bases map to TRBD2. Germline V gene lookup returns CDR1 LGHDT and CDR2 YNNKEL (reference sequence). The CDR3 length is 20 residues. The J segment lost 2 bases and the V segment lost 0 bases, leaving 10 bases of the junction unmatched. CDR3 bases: TGTGCCAGCAGCCAAGAGACTAGCGGGGGGGCAGGCGGACTCACAGATACGCAGTATTTT. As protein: CASSQETSGGAGGLTDTQYF.

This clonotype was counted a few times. The CDR3 loop is CASSCRDTQYF. The DNA for the CDR3 is TGTGCCAGCAGTTGTCGGGACACGCAGTATTTT. This chain links TRBV12-3 or TRBV12-4 with TRBJ2-3, with D perhaps matching TRBD1 or TRBD2 (5 bases each). V was pared by 4 bases and J by 9 bases, with 8 bases between. This CDR3 is 11 amino acids long.

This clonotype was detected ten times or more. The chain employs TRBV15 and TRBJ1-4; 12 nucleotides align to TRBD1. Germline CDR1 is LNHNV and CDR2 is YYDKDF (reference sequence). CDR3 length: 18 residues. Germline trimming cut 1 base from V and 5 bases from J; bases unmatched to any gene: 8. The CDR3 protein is CATSRVGTGGAINEKLFF. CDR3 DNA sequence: TGTGCCACCAGCAGAGTCGGGACAGGGGGCGCAATCAATGAAAAACTGTTTTTT.

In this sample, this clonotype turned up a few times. The CDR3 spells CASSLAAARTDTQYF. CDR3 nucleotides: TGTGCCAGCAGCTTAGCGGCAGCTCGCACAGATACGCAGTATTTT. The chain has TRBV7-2 and TRBJ2-3; no definite D call. Germline V gene data show CDR1 as SGHTA and CDR2 as FQGNSA. Trimming took 0 bases from V and 1 from J, leaving 8 bases between them. This CDR3 contains 15 residues.

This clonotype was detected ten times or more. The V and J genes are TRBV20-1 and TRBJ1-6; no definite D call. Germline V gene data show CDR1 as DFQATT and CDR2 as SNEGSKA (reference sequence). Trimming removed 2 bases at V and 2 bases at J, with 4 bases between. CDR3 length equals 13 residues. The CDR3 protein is CSARFTYNSPLHF. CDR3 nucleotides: TGCAGTGCTAGATTTACCTATAATTCACCCCTCCACTTT.

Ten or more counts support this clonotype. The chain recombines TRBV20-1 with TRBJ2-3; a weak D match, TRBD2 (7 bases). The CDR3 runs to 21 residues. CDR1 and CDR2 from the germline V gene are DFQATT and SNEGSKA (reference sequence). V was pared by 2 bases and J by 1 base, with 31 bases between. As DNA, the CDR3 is TGCAGTGCTAGATTCGTGGGGGGGGGCAAGATGAATAGTCCCGGCACAGATACGCAGTATTTT. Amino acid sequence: CSARFVGGGKMNSPGTDTQYF.

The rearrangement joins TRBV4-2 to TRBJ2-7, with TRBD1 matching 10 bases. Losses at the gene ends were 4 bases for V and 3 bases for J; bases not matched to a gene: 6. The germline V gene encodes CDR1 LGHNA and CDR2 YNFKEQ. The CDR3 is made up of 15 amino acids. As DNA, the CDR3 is TGTGCCAGCAGCCGCTCCGGGACAGGGGACTACGAGCAGTACTTC. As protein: CASSRSGTGDYEQYF.

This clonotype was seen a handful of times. CDR3 sequence (DNA): TGTGCCAGCAGCGTAGGCCCCCGGTACGAGCAGTACTTC. It is translated as CASSVGPRYEQYF. The chain carries TRBV2 and TRBJ2-7; D uncertain. Germline V gives CDR1 SNHLY, CDR2 FYNNEI. Trimming took 6 bases from V and 4 from J, leaving 13 bases between them. The CDR3 extends over 13 amino acids.

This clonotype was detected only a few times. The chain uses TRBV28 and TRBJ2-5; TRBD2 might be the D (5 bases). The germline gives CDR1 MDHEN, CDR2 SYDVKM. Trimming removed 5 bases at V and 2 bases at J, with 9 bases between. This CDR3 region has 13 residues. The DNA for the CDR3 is TGTGCCAGCAGTAGGACTCTTCAAGAGACCCAGTACTTC. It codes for CASSRTLQETQYF. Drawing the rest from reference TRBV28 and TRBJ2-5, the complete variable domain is DVKVTQSSRYLVKRTGEKVFLECVQDMDHENMFWYRQDPGLGLRLIYFSYDVKMKEKGDIPEGYSVSREKKERFSLILESASTNQTSMYLCASSRTLQETQYFGPGTRLLVL.

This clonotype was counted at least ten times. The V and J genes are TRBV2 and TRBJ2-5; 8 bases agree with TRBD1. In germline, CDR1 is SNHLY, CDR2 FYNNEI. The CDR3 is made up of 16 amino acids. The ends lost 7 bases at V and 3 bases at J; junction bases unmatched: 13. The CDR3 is CASTWAYRTGKETQYF. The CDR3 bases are TGTGCCAGCACCTGGGCCTATCGGACAGGGAAAGAGACCCAGTACTTC.

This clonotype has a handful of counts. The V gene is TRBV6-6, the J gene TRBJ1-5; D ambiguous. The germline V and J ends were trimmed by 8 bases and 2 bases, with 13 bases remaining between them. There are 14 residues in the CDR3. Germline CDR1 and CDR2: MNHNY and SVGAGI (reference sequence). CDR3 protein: CASEGPRGNQPQHF. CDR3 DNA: TGTGCCAGCGAGGGCCCTAGGGGCAATCAGCCCCAGCATTTT.

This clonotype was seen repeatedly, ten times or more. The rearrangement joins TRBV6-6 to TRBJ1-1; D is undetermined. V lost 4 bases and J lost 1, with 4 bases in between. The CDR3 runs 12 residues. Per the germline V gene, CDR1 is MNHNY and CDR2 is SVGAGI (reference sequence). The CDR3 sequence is CASSWQNTEAFF. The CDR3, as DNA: TGTGCCAGCAGTTGGCAGAACACTGAAGCTTTCTTT.

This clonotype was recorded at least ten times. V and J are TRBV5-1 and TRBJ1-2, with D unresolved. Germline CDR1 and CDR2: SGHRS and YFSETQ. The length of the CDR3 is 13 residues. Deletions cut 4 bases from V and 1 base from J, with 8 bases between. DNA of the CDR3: TGCGCCAGCAGCGTGGGTGTTAACTATGGCTACACCTTC. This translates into CASSVGVNYGYTF.

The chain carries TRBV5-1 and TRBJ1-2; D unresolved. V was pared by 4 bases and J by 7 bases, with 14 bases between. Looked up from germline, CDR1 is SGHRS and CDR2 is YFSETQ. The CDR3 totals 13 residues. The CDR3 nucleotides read TGCGCCAGCAGCCCGGACGTTCAGCCTGGCTACACCTTC. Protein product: CASSPDVQPGYTF.

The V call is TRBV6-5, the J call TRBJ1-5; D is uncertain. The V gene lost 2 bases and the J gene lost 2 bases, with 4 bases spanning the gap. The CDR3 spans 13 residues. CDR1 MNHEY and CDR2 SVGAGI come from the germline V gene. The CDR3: CASSYGRNQPQHF. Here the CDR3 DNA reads TGTGCCAGCAGTTACGGCCGCAATCAGCCCCAGCATTTT.

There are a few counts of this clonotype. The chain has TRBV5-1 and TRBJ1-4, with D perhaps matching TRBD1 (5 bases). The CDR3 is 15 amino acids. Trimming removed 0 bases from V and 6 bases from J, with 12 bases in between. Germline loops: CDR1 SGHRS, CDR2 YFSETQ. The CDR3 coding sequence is TGCGCCAGCAGCTTGGATTCAGGGAGGGATGAAAAACTGTTTTTT. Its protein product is CASSLDSGRDEKLFF.